These T cell receptor beta chains were read from a single sample in a study of CD4 T cells in relation to SARS-CoV-2 and coronaviruses. Their antigen targets remain unknown. Assay used: immunoSEQ multiplex PCR; TCRdb lists only in-frame clones, some missing. The sample consists of 25,000 to 35,000 clones, 70% to 85% of them appearing once. The material sequenced was CD4+ T cells from PBMCs, cultured in vitro. These receptors were collected from a human donor in good health. Each CDR3 is given with its conserved first and last residue. D genes are given only for firm matches. Size tells how often a clone was seen (once, few, many) or the class of an expanded clone, and some rows leave it out.

V gene	clone size	J gene	D gene	CDR3 DNA	CDR3 protein
TRBV12-3/TRBV12-4	NA	TRBJ1-2	NA	TGTGCCAGCGGCTACAGCTCCTATGGCTACACCTTC	CASGYSSYGYTF
TRBV3-1/TRBV3-2	NA	TRBJ2-1	TRBD2	TGTGCCAGCAACCGAACTTCGGCAAGCGTCACTAGCGGGTCTTGCTATGAGCAGTTCTTC	CASNRTSASVTSGSCYEQFF
TRBV2	few	TRBJ1-2	NA	TGTGCCAGCAGTGAAACTGGAGTAGGGGTTAACTATGGCTACACCTTC	CASSETGVGVNYGYTF
TRBV5-1	few	TRBJ1-4	NA	TGCGCCAGCAGCGTGGATGGGCGACCTAATGAAAAACTGTTTTTT	CASSVDGRPNEKLFF
TRBV9	NA	TRBJ2-3	NA	TGTGCCAGCAGCGTAGGATCTGAGTCCACAGATACGCAGTATTTT	CASSVGSESTDTQYF
TRBV5-1	NA	TRBJ2-5	NA	TGCGCCAGCAGCTTGACTGGGGATCAAGAGACCCAGTACTTC	CASSLTGDQETQYF
TRBV6-1	NA	TRBJ2-3	NA	TGTGCCAGCAGTGAGTCGACAGGGAGGTTTGCAGATACGCAGTATTTT	CASSESTGRFADTQYF
TRBV29-1	NA	TRBJ1-3	NA	TGCAGCGTTGAAGGACAAGACTCTGGAAACACCATATATTTT	CSVEGQDSGNTIYF
TRBV7-9	NA	TRBJ2-1	TRBD2	TGTGCCAGCAGCCCACGACGGGGGGGGGTTGATGAGCAGTTCTTC	CASSPRRGGVDEQFF
TRBV7-2	NA	TRBJ2-3	NA	TGTGCCAGCTCCGAGGCAGTCAGCACAGATACGCAGTATTTT	CASSEAVSTDTQYF
TRBV7-9	NA	TRBJ2-5	TRBD2	TGTGCCAGCGGGGCTAGCGGGAGTTTCCAAGAGACCCAGTACTTC	CASGASGSFQETQYF
TRBV2	NA	TRBJ2-5	NA	TGTGCCAGCGGTCTAAGATCTGACGCGGAGACCCAGTACTTC	CASGLRSDAETQYF
TRBV27	NA	TRBJ1-2	NA	TGTGCCAGCAGTTTGTGGGCAGGATGGGGCTACACCTTC	CASSLWAGWGYTF
TRBV28	NA	TRBJ1-2	NA	TGTGCCAGCAGTCCCCCCCGGGGGGGGAACTATGGCTACACCTTC	CASSPPRGGNYGYTF
TRBV12-3/TRBV12-4	NA	TRBJ1-1	NA	TGTGCCAGCTTCGGTGGCAGTGAAGCTTTCTTT	CASFGGSEAFF
TRBV7-2	NA	TRBJ1-1	NA	TGTGCCTATCAGGCGCAGATGAACACTGAAGCTTTCTTT	CAYQAQMNTEAFF
TRBV21-1	NA	TRBJ2-5	NA	TGTGCCAGAGTTGATAGCGGGGGGGCGAAAGAGACCCAGTACTTC	CARVDSGGAKETQYF
TRBV5-1	NA	TRBJ2-2	TRBD2	TGCGCCAGCAGCTTGACTAGCGGGGGGGCCGGTGGCGGGGAGCTGTTTTTT	CASSLTSGGAGGGELFF
TRBV19	NA	TRBJ2-7	TRBD1	TGTGCCAGTAGTCCCGACAGGGTTCATTACGAGCAGTACTTC	CASSPDRVHYEQYF
TRBV11-2	NA	TRBJ1-1	NA	TGTGCCAGCAGCATATACACGACAGGTGAAGCTTTCTTT	CASSIYTTGEAFF
TRBV19	once	TRBJ1-4	NA	TGTGCCAGTACTAATCTCCTTCGTGAGGAAAAACTGTTTTTT	CASTNLLREEKLFF
TRBV6-1	NA	TRBJ2-7	TRBD1	TGTGCCAGCAGTGAATCCACGGGACAGGGATACGAGCAGTACTTC	CASSESTGQGYEQYF
TRBV5-1	NA	TRBJ2-3	TRBD2	TGCGCCAGCAGCTCCAATAGCGGGACTAGCACAGATACGCAGTATTTT	CASSSNSGTSTDTQYF
TRBV3-1/TRBV3-2	few	TRBJ1-1	NA	TGTGCCAGCAGCCATATGGGGGCCCGGGGATCTGAAGCTTTCTTT	CASSHMGARGSEAFF
TRBV9	few	TRBJ1-1	NA	TGTGCCAGCAGCGCCGGGTCAACGGGGAACACTGAAGCTTTCTTT	CASSAGSTGNTEAFF
TRBV5-8	NA	TRBJ2-5	NA	TGTGCCAGCAGCCCGGACAGACAAGAGACCCAGTACTTC	CASSPDRQETQYF
TRBV3-1/TRBV3-2	NA	TRBJ2-2	TRBD2	TGTGCCAGCAGCCAAGACAGTTTGGGACTAGCGGGCACCGGGGAGCTGTTTTTT	CASSQDSLGLAGTGELFF
TRBV5-1	NA	TRBJ2-1	NA	TGCGCCAGCAGCTTGGTGGTCGGGAATGAGCAGTTCTTC	CASSLVVGNEQFF
TRBV6-5	NA	TRBJ2-7	NA	TGTGCCAGCAGTTACTCGGGCGTGCGGGGTAACTACGAGCAGTACTTC	CASSYSGVRGNYEQYF
TRBV9	NA	TRBJ1-4	NA	TGTGCCAGCAGCCCACGTGGTAATGAAAAACTGTTTTTT	CASSPRGNEKLFF
TRBV4-2	NA	TRBJ2-7	NA	TGTGCCAGCAGCCAAGACCAGTACACCTACGAGCAGTACTTC	CASSQDQYTYEQYF
TRBV19	NA	TRBJ1-3	NA	TGTGCCAGTAATATCTTCGGAAACACCATATATTTT	CASNIFGNTIYF
TRBV7-2	once	TRBJ1-2	TRBD1	TGTGCCAGCAGCTCAGAGTTCACAGGGGTCCCTAACTATGGCTACACCTTC	CASSSEFTGVPNYGYTF
TRBV9	NA	TRBJ2-2	TRBD1	TGTGCCAGCACCCGGGACAGGGGCACCGGGGAGCTGTTTTTT	CASTRDRGTGELFF
TRBV9	few	TRBJ2-7	TRBD2	TGTGCCAGCAGCGCGGGACTAGCGGGGGGGCCGACCTACGAGCAGTACTTC	CASSAGLAGGPTYEQYF
TRBV14	NA	TRBJ2-7	TRBD1	TGTGCCAGCAGAGGGACAGGGGCCTACGAGCAGTACTTC	CASRGTGAYEQYF
TRBV4-1	NA	TRBJ1-6	NA	TGCGCCAGCAGCCTCCCCATGGCGGGGGGCTCTAATTCACCCCTCCACTTT	CASSLPMAGGSNSPLHF
TRBV5-1	NA	TRBJ1-6	TRBD1	TGCGCCAGCAGCTTGGGAACAGGGGGTAATAATTCACCCCTCCACTTT	CASSLGTGGNNSPLHF
TRBV5-1	NA	TRBJ2-1	NA	TGCGCCAGCAGCTTGGTGACAGGTCCCTACAATGAGCAGTTCTTC	CASSLVTGPYNEQFF
TRBV5-6	NA	TRBJ2-1	NA	TGTGCCAGCAGCTTACGGACTTACAATGAGCAGTTCTTC	CASSLRTYNEQFF
TRBV11-2	NA	TRBJ2-7	TRBD2	TGTGCCAGCAGCTCGGGGGGTCTAGCGGGGGGCGAGCAGTACTTC	CASSSGGLAGGEQYF
TRBV7-2	NA	TRBJ1-4	NA	TGTGCCAGCAGCTTATCTTCAGGGAGTAATGAAAAACTGTTTTTT	CASSLSSGSNEKLFF
TRBV9	few	TRBJ2-1	TRBD2	TGTGCCAGCAGCGTAGGCGGGAGCACAAACAATGAGCAGTTCTTC	CASSVGGSTNNEQFF